Presented here are 21 T cell receptor beta chains from one specimen sequenced in a study of T-cell reconstitution after alpha-beta-depleted transplantation in children. Construction of the TCRbeta library involved unique molecular identifiers. TCRdb re-analysed the PCR reads in MiXCR, keeping a single row per CDR3 protein. The sample includes over 550,000 distinct CDR3 sequences, about 10% of them seen just once. The sample here was PBMCs from the stem cell graft donor, taken from the stem cell graft. All receptors derive from a human donor who donated a stem cell graft to a child with acute myeloid leukemia.

This clonotype was counted ten times or more. This chain links TRBV10-3 with TRBJ2-7, with D hard to call. Germline CDR1 and CDR2: ENHRY and SYGVKD. The CDR3 spans 13 residues. V shed 0 bases and J shed 4 bases, with 7 bases lying between them. The CDR3 coding sequence is TGTGCCATCAGTGAGTCGGGGTCTTACGAGCAGTACTTC. Residues: CAISESGSYEQYF.

This chain joins TRBV27 and TRBJ2-1; the match to TRBD2 covers 8 bases. The CDR3 runs to 13 residues. Trimming at V came to 8 bases and at J to 8 bases, leaving 8 bases not matched to a gene. CDR1 and CDR2 (germline): MNHEY, SMNVEV (reference sequence). CDR3 nucleotides: TGTGCCAGCCGGGCTAGCGGGTCAGATGAGCAGTTCTTC. This encodes CASRASGSDEQFF.

This clonotype showed up just a few times. The gene calls are TRBV7-9 and TRBJ2-1; 7 nucleotides match TRBD2. The CDR3 runs 16 residues. The V and J ends lost 5 bases and 7 bases, in that order; junction bases with no gene match: 14. The germline CDR1 and CDR2 sequences are SEHNR and FQNEAQ (reference sequence). The CDR3 bases are TGTGCCAGCAGCCCCCTTGGCGGGAGCAAGGTAAATGAGCAGTTCTTC. It codes for CASSPLGGSKVNEQFF. Filled out from reference TRBV7-9 and TRBJ2-1, the complete variable domain reads DTGVSQNPRHKITKRGQNVTFRCDPISEHNRLYWYRQTLGQGPEFLTYFQNEAQLEKSRLLSDRFSAERPKGSFSTLEIQRTEQGDSAMYLCASSPLGGSKVNEQFFGPGTRLTVL.

This clonotype was seen more than once but under ten times. The V gene is TRBV20-1, the J gene TRBJ2-5; 10 nucleotides match TRBD2. V dropped 2 bases and J dropped 2; count of bases not matched to a gene: 8. CDR1 DFQATT and CDR2 SNEGSKA come from the germline V gene (reference sequence). CDR3 length: 16 residues. As DNA, the CDR3 is TGCAGTGCTAGAACGCTGACTAGCGGGTTACAAGAGACCCAGTACTTC. Translating gives CSARTLTSGLQETQYF.

This sequence joins TRBV20-1 and TRBJ1-2, with TRBD1 matching 11 bases. The CDR3 covers 16 residues. The V segment lost 0 bases and the J segment 2 bases; nucleotides outside the gene matches: 5. The germline V gene encodes CDR1 DFQATT and CDR2 SNEGSKA (reference sequence). The CDR3 region has the DNA TGCAGTGCTAGAGATGGGACAGGGGGATCAAACTATGGCTACACCTTC. It specifies CSARDGTGGSNYGYTF.

This clonotype occurred many times. The chain combines TRBV6-1 with TRBJ2-2, with D perhaps given as TRBD1 or TRBD2 (5 bases each). Per germline, CDR1 MNHNS and CDR2 SASEGT. Trimming removed 5 bases from V and 0 bases from J, with 16 bases in between. This CDR3 is 17 amino acids long. The CDR3 reads CASSRNPGPTNTGELFF. CDR3 sequence (DNA): TGTGCCAGCAGTAGAAACCCGGGACCAACGAACACCGGGGAGCTGTTTTTT.

The sample holds many counts of this clonotype. The chain combines TRBV20-1 with TRBJ2-5; TRBD1 matches at 8 bases. V dropped 0 bases and J dropped 4; count of bases not matched to a gene: 7. Germline CDR1 reads DFQATT; CDR2 reads SNEGSKA (reference sequence). CDR3 length: 15 residues. CDR3 protein: CSARDPGQGGETQYF. DNA for the CDR3: TGCAGTGCTAGAGATCCCGGACAGGGTGGAGAGACCCAGTACTTC.

This clonotype was counted a few times. The chain couples TRBV9 to TRBJ1-6; 9 bases agree with TRBD1. This CDR3 comprises 15 residues. After removal of 4 bases from V and 5 bases from J, the junction contained 4 bases not matched to a gene. The V gene's germline CDR1 is SGDLS and CDR2 YYNGEE. In nucleotides, the CDR3 is TGTGCCAGCAGCTTCCGGGACAGGGATAATTCACCCCTCCACTTT. This codes for CASSFRDRDNSPLHF.

The CDR3 bases are TGTGCCAGTAGTACCACGGGACTTCCGAATGAGCAGTTCTTC. It translates to CASSTTGLPNEQFF. The chain uses TRBV19 and TRBJ2-1; tentative D call: TRBD2 (6 bases). The CDR3 is made up of 14 amino acids. Germline CDR1 and CDR2: LNHDA and SQIVND (reference sequence). V gave up 4 bases and J gave up 7 bases, with 14 bases separating them.

This clonotype has more than one count but fewer than ten. The rearrangement links TRBV20-1 to TRBJ2-4; D is possibly TRBD2 (6 bases). The germline V and J ends were trimmed by 2 bases and 3 bases, with 14 bases remaining between them. This CDR3 is built from 15 residues. The germline V gene encodes CDR1 DFQATT and CDR2 SNEGSKA (reference sequence). CDR3 bases: TGCAGTGCTAGAAATGCCGGGGGAGGCAAAAACATTCAGTACTTC. Protein: CSARNAGGGKNIQYF.

In its sample, this clonotype was seen many times. The chain uses TRBV29-1 and TRBJ2-7; unclear D gene. V lost 4 bases, J lost 4 bases, and 8 bases lay in between. This CDR3 comprises 11 residues. Germline V CDR1 and CDR2: SQVTM, ANQGSEA. Written as DNA, the CDR3 is TGCAGCGTTGTTACGGGTTACGAGCAGTACTTC. Translated, it gives CSVVTGYEQYF.

V and J are TRBV5-1 and TRBJ2-7; D is undetermined. V was cut by 1 base and J by 6 bases, with 8 bases left in between. The germline V gene has CDR1 SGHRS and CDR2 YFSETQ. The CDR3 runs 12 residues. The CDR3 sequence is CASSLPVLEQYF. CDR3 in DNA: TGCGCCAGCAGCTTGCCTGTCCTCGAGCAGTACTTC. Using reference TRBV5-1 and TRBJ2-7 for the parts outside the CDR3, the full variable domain is KAGVTQTPRYLIKTRGQQVTLSCSPISGHRSVSWYQQTPGQGLQFLFEYFSETQRNKGNFPGRFSGRQFSNSRSEMNVSTLELGDSALYLCASSLPVLEQYFGPGTRLTVT.

Turning to this clonotype: Possible read error: a much larger clone is one base away. The CDR3 does not close with the conserved phenylalanine or tryptophan, likely indicating a read error. The gene calls are TRBV20-1 and TRBJ2-1; 11 nucleotides align to TRBD2. This CDR3 has 14 residues. After removal of 5 bases from V and 9 bases from J, the junction contained 9 bases not matched to a gene. Germline loops: CDR1 DFQATT, CDR2 SNEGSKA (reference sequence). The CDR3 sequence: CSAGILAGVGEQFL. The CDR3 DNA is TGCAGTGCTGGTATACTAGCGGGAGTGGGTGAGCAGTTCCTC.

This clonotype was recorded many times. The V and J genes are TRBV5-1 and TRBJ1-4, with D hard to call. Trimming removed 0 bases at V and 0 bases at J, with 9 bases between. The length of the CDR3 is 16 residues. Germline V gives CDR1 SGHRS, CDR2 YFSETQ. The CDR3 loop is CASSLESGPTNEKLFF. The CDR3 DNA reads TGCGCCAGCAGCTTGGAGTCTGGCCCAACTAATGAAAAACTGTTTTTT.

Concerning this clonotype: A single base separates this from a much larger clone, so it may be a read error. This chain joins TRBV20-1 and TRBJ2-1, with 8 positions matching TRBD2. The CDR3 is 17 residues long. Germline V gene lookup returns CDR1 DFQATT and CDR2 SNEGSKA (reference sequence). The CDR3 nucleotides read TGCTGTGCTAGAGATTTCCAGCGGGAGACTTGGGGCAATGAGCAGTTCTTC. Encoded protein: CCARDFQRETWGNEQFF.

The chain joins TRBV21-1 to TRBJ1-5; the D segment call TRBD1 is taken from the table without a DNA check. TRBV21-1 is classified as a pseudogene. There are 15 residues in the CDR3. CDR3 bases: TGTGCCAGCAGCGAAGCGGACAGGGGAAGCCAGCCCCAGCATTTT. Residues: CASSEADRGSQPQHF.

This clonotype appeared many times. The chain carries TRBV29-1 and TRBJ2-2; D might be TRBD1 (5 bases). In germline, CDR1 is SQVTM, CDR2 ANQGSEA. V was trimmed by 4 bases and J by 6 bases, leaving 9 bases between them. The CDR3 has 12 amino acids. The DNA for the CDR3 is TGCAGCGTTGCCAGGGCGGCCGGGGAGCTGTTTTTT. Translated, it gives CSVARAAGELFF.

As regards this clonotype: One base away lies a much larger clone, so this may be a sequencing read error. Since the CDR3 does not end with the conserved phenylalanine or tryptophan, this likely comes from a read error. This sequence joins TRBV7-2 and TRBJ1-1, with no clear D. CDR3 size: 13 residues. In germline, CDR1 is SGHTA, CDR2 FQGNSA. V was pared by 0 bases and J by 7 bases, with 9 bases between. The CDR3 DNA reads TGTGCCAGCAGCTTAGCGAGGGAGGTTGAAGCTTTCTAT. Translation gives CASSLAREVEAFY.

This chain's CDR3 is CASSASGLTDTQYF. The DNA of the CDR3 is TGTGCCAGCAGCGCTAGCGGACTCACAGATACGCAGTATTTT. V usage is TRBV9 and J usage is TRBJ2-3; 7 bases align to TRBD2. Germline values: CDR1 SGDLS, CDR2 YYNGEE. The V gene end was trimmed by 3 bases and the J gene end by 2 bases; junction bases not matched to a gene: 3. The CDR3 sequence is 14 residues long.

Details on this clonotype: A much larger clonotype is one base distant, so this may be a read error. The rearrangement links TRBV20-1 to TRBJ2-3, with D perhaps matching TRBD2 (5 bases). Trimming cost V 5 bases and J 5 bases, with 17 bases left between them. This CDR3 is built from 14 residues. CDR1 is DFQATT, CDR2 SNEGSKA, per germline (reference sequence). Written as DNA, the CDR3 is TGCAGTGCTCTTCAACTAGGTTTCATAGATACGCAGTATTTT. Protein: CSALQLGFIDTQYF.

This clonotype was detected many times. The chain joins TRBV7-2 to TRBJ2-7; D remains unclear. CDR1 and CDR2 (germline): SGHTA, FQGNSA. Trimming shortened V by 4 bases and J by 2 bases, and 12 bases separated the two germline ends. The CDR3 has 14 residues. CDR3 sequence: CASSSTGSTYEQYF. The CDR3 DNA follows: TGTGCCAGCAGCTCGACCGGGTCTACCTACGAGCAGTACTTC.